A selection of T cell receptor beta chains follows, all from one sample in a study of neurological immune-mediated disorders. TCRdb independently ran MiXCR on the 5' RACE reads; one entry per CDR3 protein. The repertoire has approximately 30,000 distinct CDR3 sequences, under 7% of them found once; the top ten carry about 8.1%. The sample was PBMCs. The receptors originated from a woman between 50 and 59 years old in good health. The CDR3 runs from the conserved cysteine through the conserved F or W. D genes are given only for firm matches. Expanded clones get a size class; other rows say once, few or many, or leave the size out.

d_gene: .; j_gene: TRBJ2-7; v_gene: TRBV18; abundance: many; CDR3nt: TGTGCCAGCTCACGTACAGGCGAAATAACGTACGAGCAGTACTTC; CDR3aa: CASSRTGEITYEQYF
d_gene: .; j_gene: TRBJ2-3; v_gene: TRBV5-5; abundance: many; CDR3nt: TGTGCCAGCAGCTTCGCAGGGGAATTCAGAAGGGCCACAGATACGCAGTATTTT; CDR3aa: CASSFAGEFRRATDTQYF
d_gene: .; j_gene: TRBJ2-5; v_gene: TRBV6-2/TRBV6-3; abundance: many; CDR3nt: TGTGCCAGCAGTTACTCGGGGGTAGGGGAGACCCAGTACTTC; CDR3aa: CASSYSGVGETQYF
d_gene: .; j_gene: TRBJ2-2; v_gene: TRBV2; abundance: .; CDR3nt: TGTGCCAGCAGTGAAGCGCGACTACCCACCGGGGAGCTGTTTTTT; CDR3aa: CASSEARLPTGELFF
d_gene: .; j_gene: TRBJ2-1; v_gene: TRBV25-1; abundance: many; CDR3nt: TGTGCCAGCAGTGAATTAGGAAGACAGGGCGGGGACAATGAGCAGTTCTTC; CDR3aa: CASSELGRQGGDNEQFF
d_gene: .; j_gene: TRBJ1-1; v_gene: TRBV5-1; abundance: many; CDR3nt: TGCGCCAGCAGCCGGGGGGGCTCGAACACTGAAGCTTTCTTT; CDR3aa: CASSRGGSNTEAFF
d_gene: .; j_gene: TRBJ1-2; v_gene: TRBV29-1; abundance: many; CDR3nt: TGCAGCGGCTGGGGGGGTGAGAATGGCTACACCTTC; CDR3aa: CSGWGGENGYTF
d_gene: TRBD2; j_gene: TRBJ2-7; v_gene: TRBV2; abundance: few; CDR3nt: TGTGCCAGCACCCGGGGGGTTGTTGGGTCCTACGAGCAGTACTTC; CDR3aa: CASTRGVVGSYEQYF
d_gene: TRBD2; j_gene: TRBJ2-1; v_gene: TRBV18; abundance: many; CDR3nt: TGTGCCAGCTCACCACCCAACGGGAGGGCCGTCGATGAGCAGTTCTTC; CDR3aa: CASSPPNGRAVDEQFF
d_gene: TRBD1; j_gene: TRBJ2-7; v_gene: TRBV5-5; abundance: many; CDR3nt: TGTGCCAGCAGCTTTGAGGGACAGGGGGGTTACGAGCAGTACTTC; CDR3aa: CASSFEGQGGYEQYF
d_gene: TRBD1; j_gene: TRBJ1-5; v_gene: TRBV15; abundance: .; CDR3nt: TGTGCCACCAGCAGAGACAGGGGGGAAAATCAGCCCCAGCATTTT; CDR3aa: CATSRDRGENQPQHF
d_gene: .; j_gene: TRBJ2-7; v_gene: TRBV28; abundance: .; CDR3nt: TGTGCCAGCAGGGAGAGGTACGAGCAGTACTTC; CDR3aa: CASRERYEQYF
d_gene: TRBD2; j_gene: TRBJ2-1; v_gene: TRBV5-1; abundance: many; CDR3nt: TGCGCCAGCAGCTTCGGGACTAGCGGCTACAATGAGCAGTTCTTC; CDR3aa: CASSFGTSGYNEQFF
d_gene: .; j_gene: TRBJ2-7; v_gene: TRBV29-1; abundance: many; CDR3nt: TGCAGCGTTGGGGCAGGGTCCGGCGAGCAGTACTTC; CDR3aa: CSVGAGSGEQYF
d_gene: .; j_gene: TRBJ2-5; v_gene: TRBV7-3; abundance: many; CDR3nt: TGTGCCAGCAGCCCGACCGATAGTCAGACCCAGTACTTC; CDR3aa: CASSPTDSQTQYF
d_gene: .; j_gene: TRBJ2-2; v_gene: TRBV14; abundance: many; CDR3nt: TGTGCCAGCAGCCAATACGACAGGGGGGAGCTGTTTTTT; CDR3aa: CASSQYDRGELFF
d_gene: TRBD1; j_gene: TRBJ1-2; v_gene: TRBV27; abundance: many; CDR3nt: TGTGCCAGCAGTTTATCGGGGGACAGTCCGGGCTACACCTTC; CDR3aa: CASSLSGDSPGYTF
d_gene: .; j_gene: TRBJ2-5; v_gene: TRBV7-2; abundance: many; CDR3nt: TGTGCCAGCAGGCCCACAGGGCCCGAGACCCAGTACTTC; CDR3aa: CASRPTGPETQYF
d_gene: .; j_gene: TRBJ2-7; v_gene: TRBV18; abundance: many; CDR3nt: TGTGCCAGCTCACCTTCGGGCTCCTACGAGCAGTACTTC; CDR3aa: CASSPSGSYEQYF
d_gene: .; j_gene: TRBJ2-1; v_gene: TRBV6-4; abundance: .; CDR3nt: TGTGCCAGCATTCCGGCACTGAATGAGCAGTTCTTC; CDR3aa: CASIPALNEQFF
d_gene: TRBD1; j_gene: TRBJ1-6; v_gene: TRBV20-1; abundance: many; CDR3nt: TGCAGTGCTAGAAGGACAGGGTGGGATTCACCCCTCCACTTT; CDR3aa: CSARRTGWDSPLHF
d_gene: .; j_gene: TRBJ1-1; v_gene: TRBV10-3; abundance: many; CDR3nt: TGTGCCATCAGAGACAGGTTAGAGAACACTGAAGCTTTCTTT; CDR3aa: CAIRDRLENTEAFF
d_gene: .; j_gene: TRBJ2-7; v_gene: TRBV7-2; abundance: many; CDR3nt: TGTGCCAGCAGCCCGGGGGCGGCCGTCCAGCAGTACTTC; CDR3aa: CASSPGAAVQQYF
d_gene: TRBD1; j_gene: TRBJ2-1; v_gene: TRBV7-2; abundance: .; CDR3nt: TGTGCCAGCAGCCGCCGGGACAGGGAAGAGTTCTTC; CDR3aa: CASSRRDREEFF
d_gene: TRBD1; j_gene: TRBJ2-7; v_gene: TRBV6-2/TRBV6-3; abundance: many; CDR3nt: TGTGCCAGCAACCCGGGACAGTTAGGCTCCTACGAGCAGTACTTC; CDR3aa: CASNPGQLGSYEQYF
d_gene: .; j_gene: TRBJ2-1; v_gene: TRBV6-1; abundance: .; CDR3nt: TGTGCCAGCAGTGAGGCAGGCAGCTCCTACAATGAGCAGTTCTTC; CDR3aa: CASSEAGSSYNEQFF
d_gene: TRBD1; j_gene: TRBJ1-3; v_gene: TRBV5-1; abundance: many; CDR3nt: TGCGCCAGCAGCCTACAGGGGACACGCTCTGGAAACACCATATATTTT; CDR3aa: CASSLQGTRSGNTIYF
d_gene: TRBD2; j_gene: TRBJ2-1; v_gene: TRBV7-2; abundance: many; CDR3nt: TGTGCCAGCAGCTTGGGGACTAGCGGGTACCCATCCTACAATGAGCAGTTCTTC; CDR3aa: CASSLGTSGYPSYNEQFF
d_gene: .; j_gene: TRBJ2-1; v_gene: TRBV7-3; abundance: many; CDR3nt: TGTGCCAGCAGCTTAAACTACGCCGACAGTAATGAGCAGTTCTTC; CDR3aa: CASSLNYADSNEQFF
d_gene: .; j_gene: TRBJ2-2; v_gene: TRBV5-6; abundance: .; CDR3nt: TGTGCCAGCAGCGCCGTATCCGGGGAGCTGTTTTTT; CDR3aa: CASSAVSGELFF
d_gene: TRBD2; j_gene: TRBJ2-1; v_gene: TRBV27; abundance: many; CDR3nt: TGTGCCAGCAGTGTGACTAGCGGGGGGTACGGGGAGCAGTTCTTC; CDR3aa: CASSVTSGGYGEQFF
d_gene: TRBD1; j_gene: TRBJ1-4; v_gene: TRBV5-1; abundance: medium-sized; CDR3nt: TGCGCCAGCAGCTTGGGACAGGGGGGAACTAATGAAAAACTGTTTTTT; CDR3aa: CASSLGQGGTNEKLFF
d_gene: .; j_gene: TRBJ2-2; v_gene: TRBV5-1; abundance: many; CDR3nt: TGCGCCAGCCTGAACAGGGCGGGCACCGGGGAGCTGTTTTTT; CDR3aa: CASLNRAGTGELFF
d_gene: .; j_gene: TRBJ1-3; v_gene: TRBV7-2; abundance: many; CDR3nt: TGTGCCAGCAGCGGTAAATTCGGCACCATATATTTT; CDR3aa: CASSGKFGTIYF
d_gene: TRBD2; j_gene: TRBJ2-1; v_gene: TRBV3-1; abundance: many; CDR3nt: TGTGCCAGCAATAGGGCGGGAGTCCCTGAGCAGTTCTTC; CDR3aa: CASNRAGVPEQFF
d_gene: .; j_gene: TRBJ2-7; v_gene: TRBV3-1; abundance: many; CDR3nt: TGTGCCAGCAGCCAGATAGTCAATCGACACGAGCAGTACTTC; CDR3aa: CASSQIVNRHEQYF
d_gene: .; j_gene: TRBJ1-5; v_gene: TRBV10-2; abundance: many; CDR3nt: TGCGCCAGCAGTATCGGGGGGGTGAAGCCCCAGCATTTT; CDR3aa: CASSIGGVKPQHF
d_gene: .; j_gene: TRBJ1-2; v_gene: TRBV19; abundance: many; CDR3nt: TGTGCCAGTAGTATAGGTCCAGGGTCGAACGGCTACACCTTC; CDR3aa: CASSIGPGSNGYTF
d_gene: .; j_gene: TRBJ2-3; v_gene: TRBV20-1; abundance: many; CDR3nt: TGCAGTGCTAGATCGGGGTCTAGCACAGATACGCAGTATTTT; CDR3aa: CSARSGSSTDTQYF
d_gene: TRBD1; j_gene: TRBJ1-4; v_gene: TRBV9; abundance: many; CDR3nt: TGTGCCAGCAGCGTAGATGTCGGGACAGGGAGTGGAAAACTGTTTTTT; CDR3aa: CASSVDVGTGSGKLFF
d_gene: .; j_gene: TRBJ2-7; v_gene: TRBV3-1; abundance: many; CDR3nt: TGTGCCAGCAGCCAAGGGTTAGCAGCGAGGGAGCAGTACTTC; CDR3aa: CASSQGLAAREQYF
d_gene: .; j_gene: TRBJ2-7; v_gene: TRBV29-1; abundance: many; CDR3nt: TGCAGCGTTTCCCCCTCTACCTACGAGCAGTACTTC; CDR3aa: CSVSPSTYEQYF
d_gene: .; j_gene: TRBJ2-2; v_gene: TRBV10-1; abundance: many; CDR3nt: TGCGCCAGCAGTGAGACAAGATTGAACACCGGGGAGCTGTTTTTT; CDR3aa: CASSETRLNTGELFF
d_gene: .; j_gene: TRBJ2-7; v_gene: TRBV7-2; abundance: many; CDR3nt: TGTGCCAGCAGCTCCCCCCCCCAGCAGTACTTC; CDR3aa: CASSSPPQQYF
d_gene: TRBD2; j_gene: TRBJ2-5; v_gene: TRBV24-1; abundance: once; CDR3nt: TGTGCCACCAGTGATGCCGGGACTAGCGGAGGAGAGACCCAGTACTTC; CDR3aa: CATSDAGTSGGETQYF
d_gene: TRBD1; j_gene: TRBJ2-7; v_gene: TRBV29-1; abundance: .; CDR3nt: TGCAGCGTCCTGCCTACAGGGGCGGACGAGAAGTACTTC; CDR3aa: CSVLPTGADEKYF
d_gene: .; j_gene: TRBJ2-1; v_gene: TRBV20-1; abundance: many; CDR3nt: TGCAGTGCTAGTAACAGGGTGATTAATGAGCAGTTCTTC; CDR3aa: CSASNRVINEQFF
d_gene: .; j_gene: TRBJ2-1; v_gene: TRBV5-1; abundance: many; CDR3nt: TGCGCCAGCAGCTTGGATGCGGGGACCGGCAATGAGCAGTTCTTC; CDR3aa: CASSLDAGTGNEQFF
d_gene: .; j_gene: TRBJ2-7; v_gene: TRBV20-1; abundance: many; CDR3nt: TGCAGTGCTAGTTCCGGGTTCGGCCGGGTAGTCGATTCGCAGTACTTC; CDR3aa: CSASSGFGRVVDSQYF
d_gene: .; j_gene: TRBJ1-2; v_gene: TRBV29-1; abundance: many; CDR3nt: TGCAGCTCCGGAGGTCGGGGCTCTAACTATGGCTACACCTTC; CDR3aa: CSSGGRGSNYGYTF
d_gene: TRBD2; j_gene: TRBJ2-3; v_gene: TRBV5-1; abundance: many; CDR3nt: TGCGCCAGCAGCCCCCCGGGACTAGCGGGGGGGCCATCCAGCACAGATACGCAGTATTTT; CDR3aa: CASSPPGLAGGPSSTDTQYF
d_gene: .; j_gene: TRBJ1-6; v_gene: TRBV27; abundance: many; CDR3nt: TGTGCCACCCAGGAGGGAACATCACCCCTCCACTTT; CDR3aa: CATQEGTSPLHF
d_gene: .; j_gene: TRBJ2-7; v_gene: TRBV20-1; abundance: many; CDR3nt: TGCAGTGCCACTAGACAGGCCTCCGCCGACGAGCAGTACTTC; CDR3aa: CSATRQASADEQYF